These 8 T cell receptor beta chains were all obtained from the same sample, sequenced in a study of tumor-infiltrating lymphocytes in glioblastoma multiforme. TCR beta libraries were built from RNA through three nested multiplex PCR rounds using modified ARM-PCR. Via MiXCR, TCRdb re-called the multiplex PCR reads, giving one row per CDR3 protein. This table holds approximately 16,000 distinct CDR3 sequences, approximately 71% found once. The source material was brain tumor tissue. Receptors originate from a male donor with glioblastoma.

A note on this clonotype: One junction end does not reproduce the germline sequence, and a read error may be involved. The CDR3 DNA reads TGCAGTGCTAGGACGGGAATGAAGGCAGAAACCGGTGAGCTGTTGTTT. Its translation: CSARTGMKAETGELLF. This chain links TRBV20-1 with TRBJ2-2, with D possibly TRBD2 on 5 matching bases. The CDR3 length is 16 residues. Germline V gives CDR1 DFQATT, CDR2 SNEGSKA (reference sequence).

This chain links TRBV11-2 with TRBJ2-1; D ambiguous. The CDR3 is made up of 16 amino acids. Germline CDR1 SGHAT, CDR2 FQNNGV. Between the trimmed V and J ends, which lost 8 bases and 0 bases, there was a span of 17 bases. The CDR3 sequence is CASGKRRKSSYNEQFF. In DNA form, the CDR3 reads TGTGCCAGCGGTAAGCGACGAAAGAGCTCCTACAATGAGCAGTTCTTC.

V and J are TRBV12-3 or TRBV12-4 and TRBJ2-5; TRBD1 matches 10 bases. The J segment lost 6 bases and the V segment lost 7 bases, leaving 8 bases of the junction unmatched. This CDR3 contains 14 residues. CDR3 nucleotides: TGTGCCAGCACCACCGGGACAGGGGAGAAGACCCAGTACTTC. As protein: CASTTGTGEKTQYF.

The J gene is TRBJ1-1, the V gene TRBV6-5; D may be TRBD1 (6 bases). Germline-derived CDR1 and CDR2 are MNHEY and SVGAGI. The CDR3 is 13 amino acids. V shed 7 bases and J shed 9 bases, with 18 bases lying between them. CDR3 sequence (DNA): TGTGCCAGCAACCCCAGGACAGAATCGAAAGCTTTCTTT. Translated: CASNPRTESKAFF.

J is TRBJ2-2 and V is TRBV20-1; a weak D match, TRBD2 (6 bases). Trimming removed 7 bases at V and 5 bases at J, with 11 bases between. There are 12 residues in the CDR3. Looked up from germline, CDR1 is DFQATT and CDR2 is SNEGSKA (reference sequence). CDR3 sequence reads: CSGGGGTGELFF. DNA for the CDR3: TGCAGTGGTGGGGGAGGTACCGGGGAGCTGTTTTTT.

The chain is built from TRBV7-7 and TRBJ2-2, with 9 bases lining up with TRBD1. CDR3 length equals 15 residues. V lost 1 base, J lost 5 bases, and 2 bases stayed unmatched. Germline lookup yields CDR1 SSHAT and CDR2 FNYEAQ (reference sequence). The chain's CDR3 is CASSLGGTGTGELFF. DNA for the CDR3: TGTGCCAGCAGCTTAGGAGGGACAGGGACCGGGGAGCTGTTTTTT.

The CDR3: CASSYSDTYEQYF. Written as DNA, the CDR3 is TGTGCCAGCAGTTACTCGGACACTTACGAGCAGTACTTC. The rearrangement joins TRBV28 to TRBJ2-7; D is perhaps TRBD1 (5 bases). Germline V CDR1 and CDR2: MDHEN, SYDVKM. There are 13 residues in the CDR3. Trimming pared 4 bases from V and 4 bases from J, leaving 11 bases between.

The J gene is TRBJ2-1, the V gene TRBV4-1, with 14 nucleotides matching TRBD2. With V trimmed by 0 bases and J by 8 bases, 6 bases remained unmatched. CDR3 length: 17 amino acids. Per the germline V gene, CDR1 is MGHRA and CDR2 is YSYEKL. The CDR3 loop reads CASSQDPGTSGRDEQFF. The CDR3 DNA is TGCGCCAGCAGCCAAGATCCCGGGACTAGCGGGAGAGATGAGCAGTTCTTC.